A single sample gave rise to the 7 T cell receptor beta chains below, sequenced in a study of blood T cell repertoires in COVID-19. TCRdb keeps only in-frame clones here, not all; method: immunoSEQ multiplex PCR. The sample includes tens of thousands of clones, 65% to 85% of them seen just once. The sample taken for sequencing was peripheral blood. Receptors originate from a man aged 50 to 59 with active COVID-19.

The chain employs TRBV19 and TRBJ2-7, with 11 nucleotides matching TRBD2. Germline V gene sequence: CDR1 LNHDA, CDR2 SQIVND (reference sequence). The CDR3 runs to 14 residues. V dropped 3 bases and J dropped 4; count of bases not matched to a gene: 2. The CDR3 loop reads CASSITSGGYEQYF. CDR3 sequence (DNA): TGTGCCAGTAGTATCACTAGCGGGGGATACGAGCAGTACTTC.

The chain uses TRBV4-2 and TRBJ1-2, with a possible D match to TRBD1 (5 bases). Trimming pared 0 bases from V and 4 bases from J, leaving 9 bases between. This CDR3 region has 14 residues. Germline V lookup: CDR1 LGHNA, CDR2 YNFKEQ. The DNA for the CDR3 is TGTGCCAGCAGCCAAGATGAAGGGGTCTATGGCTACACCTTC. Its protein is CASSQDEGVYGYTF.

This rearrangement joins TRBV19 to TRBJ1-2; D is unclear. Germline V gene sequence: CDR1 LNHDA, CDR2 SQIVND (reference sequence). The CDR3 has 16 amino acids. Trimming shortened V by 8 bases and J by 1 base, and 20 bases separated the two germline ends. CDR3 loop: CASQSAGQKLNYGYTF. For the CDR3, the DNA is TGTGCCAGTCAAAGTGCGGGTCAGAAGCTTAACTATGGCTACACCTTC.

This sequence joins TRBV5-5 and TRBJ2-7, with a possible D match to TRBD2 (5 bases). This CDR3 region has 15 residues. Germline values: CDR1 SGHKS, CDR2 YYEKEE (reference sequence). V was shortened by 2 bases and J by 1 base, with 13 bases between the two germline ends. This chain's CDR3 is CASSFSTGGSYEQYF. The CDR3 DNA is TGTGCCAGCAGCTTCTCCACCGGCGGGTCCTACGAGCAGTACTTC.

In DNA form, the CDR3 reads TGTGCCAGCAGTTACGGGGGGGGGAACACTGAAGCTTTCTTT. The encoded protein is CASSYGGGNTEAFF. The V call is TRBV6-5, the J call TRBJ1-1, with D possibly being TRBD1 (5 bases). CDR1 is MNHEY, CDR2 SVGAGI, per germline. Trimming cost V 2 bases and J 1 base, with 8 bases left between them. This CDR3 has 14 residues.

V and J are TRBV7-2 and TRBJ2-4; 8 bases match TRBD1. Germline assignment: CDR1 SGHTA and CDR2 FQGNSA. The CDR3 extends over 13 amino acids. The V segment lost 8 bases and the J segment 6 bases; nucleotides outside the gene matches: 6. CDR3 protein: CASGLTGGNIQYF. CDR3 DNA: TGTGCCAGCGGACTTACAGGGGGAAACATTCAGTACTTC.

V and J are TRBV6-6 and TRBJ2-7, with 11 bases that match TRBD2. Germline V gives CDR1 MNHNY, CDR2 SVGAGI (reference sequence). V was clipped by 4 bases and J by 0 bases; unmatched bases: 5. The CDR3 runs 16 residues. The CDR3 loop reads CASSSGGLAVSYEQYF. The CDR3 coding sequence is TGTGCCAGCAGTTCCGGGGGACTAGCGGTCTCCTACGAGCAGTACTTC.